This T cell receptor (beta chain) was identified during a study of T-cell reconstitution after alpha-beta-depleted transplantation in children. The ends lost 0 bases at V and 5 bases at J; junction bases unmatched: 6. There are 15 residues in the CDR3. Germline V lookup: CDR1 KGHSH, CDR2 LQKENI. Unique molecular identifiers were built into the TCRbeta library. TCRdb called the PCR reads again in MiXCR, with one record for every CDR3 protein. The data hold approximately 510,000 distinct CDR3 sequences, with about 17% observed a single time. This clonotype was obtained from a human donor who donated a stem cell graft to a child with acute lymphoblastic leukemia. V gene TRBV18 combines with J gene TRBJ1-1, with TRBD1 identical over 7 bases. This specimen was PBMCs from the stem cell graft donor, taken from the stem cell graft. The CDR3 region is CASSPPGLRGTEAFF. CDR3 DNA sequence: TGTGCCAGCTCACCACCGGGTCTCAGGGGGACTGAAGCTTTCTTT.